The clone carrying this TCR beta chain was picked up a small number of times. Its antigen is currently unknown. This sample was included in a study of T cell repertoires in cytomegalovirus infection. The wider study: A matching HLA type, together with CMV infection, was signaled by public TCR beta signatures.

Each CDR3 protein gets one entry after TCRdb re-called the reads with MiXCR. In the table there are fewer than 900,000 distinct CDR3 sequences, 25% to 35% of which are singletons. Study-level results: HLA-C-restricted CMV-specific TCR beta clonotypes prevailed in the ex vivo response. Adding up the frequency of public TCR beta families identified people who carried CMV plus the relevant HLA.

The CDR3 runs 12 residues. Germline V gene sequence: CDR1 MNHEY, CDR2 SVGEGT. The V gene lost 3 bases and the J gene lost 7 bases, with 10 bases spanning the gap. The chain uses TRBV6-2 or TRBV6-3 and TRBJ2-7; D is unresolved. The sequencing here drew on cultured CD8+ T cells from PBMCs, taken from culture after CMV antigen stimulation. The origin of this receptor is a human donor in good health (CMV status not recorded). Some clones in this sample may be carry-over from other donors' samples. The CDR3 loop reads CASSYGVREQYV. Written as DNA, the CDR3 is TGTGCCAGCAGTTATGGGGTGCGGGAGCAGTACGTC.